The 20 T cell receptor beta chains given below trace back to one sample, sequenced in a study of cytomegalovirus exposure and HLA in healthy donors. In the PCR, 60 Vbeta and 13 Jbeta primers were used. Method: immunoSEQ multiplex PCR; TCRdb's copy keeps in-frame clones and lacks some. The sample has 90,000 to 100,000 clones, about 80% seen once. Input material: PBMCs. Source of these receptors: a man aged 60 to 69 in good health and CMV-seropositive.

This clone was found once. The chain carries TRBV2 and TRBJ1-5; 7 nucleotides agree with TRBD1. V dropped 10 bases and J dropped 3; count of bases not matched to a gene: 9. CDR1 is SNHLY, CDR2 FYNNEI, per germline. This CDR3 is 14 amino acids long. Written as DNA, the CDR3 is TGTGCCACCTCGGGACAGTCACCCAATCAGCCCCAGCATTTT. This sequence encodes CATSGQSPNQPQHF.

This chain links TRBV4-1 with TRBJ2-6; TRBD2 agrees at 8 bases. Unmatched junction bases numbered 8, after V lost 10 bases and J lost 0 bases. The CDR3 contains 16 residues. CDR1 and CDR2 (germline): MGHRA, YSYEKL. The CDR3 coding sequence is TGCGCCACCACAGCGGGGGCAGGCTCTGGGGCCAACGTCCTGACTTTC. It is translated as CATTAGAGSGANVLTF.

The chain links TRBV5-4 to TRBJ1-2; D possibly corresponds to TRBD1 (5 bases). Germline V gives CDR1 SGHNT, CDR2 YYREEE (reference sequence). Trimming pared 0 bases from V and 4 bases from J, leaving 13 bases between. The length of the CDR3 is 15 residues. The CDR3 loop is CASSLDRQHGYGYTF. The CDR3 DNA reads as TGTGCCAGCAGCTTGGACAGGCAACATGGCTATGGCTACACCTTC.

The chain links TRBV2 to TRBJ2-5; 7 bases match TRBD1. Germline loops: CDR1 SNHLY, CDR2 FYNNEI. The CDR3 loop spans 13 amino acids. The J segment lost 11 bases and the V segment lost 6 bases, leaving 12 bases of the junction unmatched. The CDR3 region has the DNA TGTGCCAGCAGGGCCAGGGGGTCTGGGGAGCAGTACTTC. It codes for CASRARGSGEQYF.

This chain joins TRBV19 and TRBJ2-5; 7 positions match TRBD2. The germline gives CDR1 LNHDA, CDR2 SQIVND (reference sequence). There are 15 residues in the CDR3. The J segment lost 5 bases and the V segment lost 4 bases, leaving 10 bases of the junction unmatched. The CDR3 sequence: CASSRAGRSLETQYF. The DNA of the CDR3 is TGTGCCAGTAGTAGAGCGGGGAGGTCGCTTGAGACCCAGTACTTC.

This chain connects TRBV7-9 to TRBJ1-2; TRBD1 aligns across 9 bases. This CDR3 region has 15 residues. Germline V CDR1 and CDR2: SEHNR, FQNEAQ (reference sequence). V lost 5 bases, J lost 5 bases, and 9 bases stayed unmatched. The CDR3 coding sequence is TGTGCCAGCAGCGGATCGGACAGGGGAACTTATGGCTACACCTTC. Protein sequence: CASSGSDRGTYGYTF.

The CDR3 protein is CASSLGTGTYEQYF. The CDR3, as DNA: TGTGCCAGCAGCCTAGGGACAGGGACCTACGAGCAGTACTTC. V usage is TRBV5-8 and J usage is TRBJ2-7, with TRBD1 identical over 9 bases. The CDR3 extends over 14 amino acids. Germline V gene sequence: CDR1 SGHTS, CDR2 YDEGEE. V gave up 4 bases and J gave up 2 bases; unmatched junction bases: 4.

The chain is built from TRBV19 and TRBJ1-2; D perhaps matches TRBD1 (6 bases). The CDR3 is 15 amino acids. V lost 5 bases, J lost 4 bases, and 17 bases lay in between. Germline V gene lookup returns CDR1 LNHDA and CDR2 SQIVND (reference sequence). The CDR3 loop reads CASSALTGWSYGYTF. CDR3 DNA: TGTGCCAGTAGTGCCCTGACAGGCTGGTCCTATGGCTACACCTTC.

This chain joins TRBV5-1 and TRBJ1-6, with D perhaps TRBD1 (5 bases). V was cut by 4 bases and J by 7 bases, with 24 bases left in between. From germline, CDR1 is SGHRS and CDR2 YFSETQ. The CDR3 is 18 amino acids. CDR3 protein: CASSTGGMGVPTNSPLHF. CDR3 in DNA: TGCGCCAGCAGCACCGGGGGGATGGGGGTCCCCACGAATTCACCCCTCCACTTT.

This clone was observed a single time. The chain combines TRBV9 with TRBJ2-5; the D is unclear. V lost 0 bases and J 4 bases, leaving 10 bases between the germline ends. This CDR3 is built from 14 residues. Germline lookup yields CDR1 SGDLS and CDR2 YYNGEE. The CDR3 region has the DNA TGTGCCAGCAGCGTAGCTACCCGAGGAGAGACCCAGTACTTC. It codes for CASSVATRGETQYF.

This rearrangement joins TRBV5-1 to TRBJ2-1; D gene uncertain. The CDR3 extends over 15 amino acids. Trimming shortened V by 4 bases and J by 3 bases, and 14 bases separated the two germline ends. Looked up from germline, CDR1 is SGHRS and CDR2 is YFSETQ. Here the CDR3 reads CASSRSPANYNEQFF. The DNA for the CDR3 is TGCGCCAGCAGCCGAAGCCCAGCGAACTACAATGAGCAGTTCTTC.

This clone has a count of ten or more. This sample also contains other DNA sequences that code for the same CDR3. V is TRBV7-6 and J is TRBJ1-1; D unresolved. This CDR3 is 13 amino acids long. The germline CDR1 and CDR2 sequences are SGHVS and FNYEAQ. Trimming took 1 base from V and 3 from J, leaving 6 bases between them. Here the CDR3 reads CASSLGGDTEAFF. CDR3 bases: TGTGCCAGCAGCTTAGGAGGTGACACTGAAGCTTTCTTT.

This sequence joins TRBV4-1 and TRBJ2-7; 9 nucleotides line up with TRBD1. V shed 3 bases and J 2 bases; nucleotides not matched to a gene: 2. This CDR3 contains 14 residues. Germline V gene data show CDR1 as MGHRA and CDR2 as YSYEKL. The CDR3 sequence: CASSQGQGTYEQYF. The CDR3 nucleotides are TGCGCCAGCAGCCAGGGACAGGGAACCTACGAGCAGTACTTC.

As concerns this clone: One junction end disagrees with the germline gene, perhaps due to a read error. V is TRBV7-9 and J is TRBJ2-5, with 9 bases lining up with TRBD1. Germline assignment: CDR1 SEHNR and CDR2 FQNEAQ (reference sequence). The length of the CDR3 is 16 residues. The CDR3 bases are TGTTCCAGCAGCCCCCAGACAGGGGGTATTTACGAGACCCAGTACTTC. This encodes CSSSPQTGGIYETQYF. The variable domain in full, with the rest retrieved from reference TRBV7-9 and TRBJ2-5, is DTGVSQNPRHKITKRGQNVTFRCDPISEHNRLYWYRQTLGQGPEFLTYFQNEAQLEKSRLLSDRFSAERPKGSFSTLEIQRTEQGDSAMYLCSSSPQTGGIYETQYFGPGTRLLVL.

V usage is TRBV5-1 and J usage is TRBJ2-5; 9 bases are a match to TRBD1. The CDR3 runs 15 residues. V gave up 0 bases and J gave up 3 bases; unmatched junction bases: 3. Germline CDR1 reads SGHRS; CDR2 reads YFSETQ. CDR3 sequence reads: CASSLAGTGKETQYF. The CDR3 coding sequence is TGCGCCAGCAGCTTGGCCGGGACAGGGAAAGAGACCCAGTACTTC.

As DNA, the CDR3 is TGTGCCAGTAGTATCGGACAGGGCTATAATTCACCCCTCCACTTT. This translates into CASSIGQGYNSPLHF. The gene calls are TRBV19 and TRBJ1-6; 8 nucleotides align to TRBD1. The ends lost 3 bases at V and 3 bases at J; junction bases unmatched: 1. This CDR3 is built from 15 residues. CDR1 is LNHDA, CDR2 SQIVND, per germline (reference sequence). Full variable domain (outside the CDR3, taken from reference TRBV19 and TRBJ1-6): DGGITQSPKYLFRKEGQNVTLSCEQNLNHDAMYWYRQDPGQGLRLIYYSQIVNDFQKGDIAEGYSVSREKKESFPLTVTSAQKNPTAFYLCASSIGQGYNSPLHFGNGTRLTVT.

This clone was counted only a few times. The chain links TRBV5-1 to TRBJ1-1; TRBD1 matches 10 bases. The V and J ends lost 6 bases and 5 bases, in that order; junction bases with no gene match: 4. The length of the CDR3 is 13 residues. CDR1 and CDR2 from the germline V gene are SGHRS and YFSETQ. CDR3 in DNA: TGCGCCAGCATCCGGACAGGGGGGACTGAAGCTTTCTTT. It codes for CASIRTGGTEAFF.

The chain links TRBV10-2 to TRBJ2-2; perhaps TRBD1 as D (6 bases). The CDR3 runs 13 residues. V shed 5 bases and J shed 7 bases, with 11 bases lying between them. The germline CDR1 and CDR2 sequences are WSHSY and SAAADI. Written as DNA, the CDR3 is TGCGCCAGCAGTCAAACAGGGTACGGGGAGCTGTTTTTT. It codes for CASSQTGYGELFF.

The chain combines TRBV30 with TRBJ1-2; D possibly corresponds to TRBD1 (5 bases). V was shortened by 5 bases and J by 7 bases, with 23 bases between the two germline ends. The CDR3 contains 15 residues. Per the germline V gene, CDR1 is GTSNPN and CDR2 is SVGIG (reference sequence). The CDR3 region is CAWGPTGVSGGGYTF. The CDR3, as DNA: TGTGCCTGGGGCCCAACGGGGGTCTCCGGGGGTGGCTACACCTTC. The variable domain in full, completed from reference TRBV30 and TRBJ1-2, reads SQTIHQWPATLVQPVGSPLSLECTVEGTSNPNLYWYRQAAGRGLQLLFYSVGIGQISSEVPQNLSASRPQDRQFILSSKKLLLSDSGFYLCAWGPTGVSGGGYTFGSGTRLTVV.

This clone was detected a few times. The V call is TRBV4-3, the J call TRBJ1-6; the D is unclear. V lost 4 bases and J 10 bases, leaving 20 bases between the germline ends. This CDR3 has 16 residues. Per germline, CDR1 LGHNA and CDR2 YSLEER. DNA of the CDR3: TGCGCCAGCAGCCTACGCGGGGAGTTGGGCTGGTCACCCCTCCACTTT. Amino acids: CASSLRGELGWSPLHF.